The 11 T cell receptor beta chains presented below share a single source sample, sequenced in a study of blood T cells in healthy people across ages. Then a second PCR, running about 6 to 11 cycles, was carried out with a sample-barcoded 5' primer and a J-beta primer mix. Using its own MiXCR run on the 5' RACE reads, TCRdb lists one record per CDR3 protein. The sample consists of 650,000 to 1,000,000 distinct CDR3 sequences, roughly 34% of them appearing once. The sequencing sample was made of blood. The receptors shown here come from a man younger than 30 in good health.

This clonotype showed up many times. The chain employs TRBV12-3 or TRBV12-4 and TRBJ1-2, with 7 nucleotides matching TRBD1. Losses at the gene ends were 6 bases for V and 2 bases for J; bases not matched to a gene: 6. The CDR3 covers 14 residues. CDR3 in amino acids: CASSRQGGNYGYTF. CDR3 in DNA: TGTGCCAGCAGCCGCCAGGGGGGCAACTATGGCTACACCTTC.

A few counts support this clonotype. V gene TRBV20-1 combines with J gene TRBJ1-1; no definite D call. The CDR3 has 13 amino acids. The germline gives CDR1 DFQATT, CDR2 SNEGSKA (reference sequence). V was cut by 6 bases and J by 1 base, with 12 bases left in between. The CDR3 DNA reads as TGCAGTGCCGAGGACGTAGCGAACACTGAAGCTTTCTTT. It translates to CSAEDVANTEAFF.

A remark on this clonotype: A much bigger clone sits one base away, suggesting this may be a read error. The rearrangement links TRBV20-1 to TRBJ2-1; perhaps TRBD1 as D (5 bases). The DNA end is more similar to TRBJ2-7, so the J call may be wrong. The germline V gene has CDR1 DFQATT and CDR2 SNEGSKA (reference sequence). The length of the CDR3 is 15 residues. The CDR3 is CSARDGRGVYNEQYF. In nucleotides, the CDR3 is TGCAGTGCTAGGGACGGAAGGGGTGTTTACAATGAGCAGTACTTC.

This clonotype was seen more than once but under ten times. The CDR3 loop reads CSARDVGPVHYGYTF. CDR3 coding DNA: TGCAGTGCTAGAGACGTCGGTCCGGTTCACTATGGCTACACCTTC. This sequence joins TRBV20-1 and TRBJ1-2; no clear D. Between the trimmed V and J ends, which lost 0 bases and 3 bases, there was a span of 14 bases. Per the germline V gene, CDR1 is DFQATT and CDR2 is SNEGSKA (reference sequence). The CDR3 loop spans 15 amino acids.

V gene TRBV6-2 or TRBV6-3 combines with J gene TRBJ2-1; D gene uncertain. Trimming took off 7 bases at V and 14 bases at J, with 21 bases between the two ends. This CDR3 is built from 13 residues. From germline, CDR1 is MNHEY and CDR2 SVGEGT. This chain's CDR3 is CASTIKEEAAEFF. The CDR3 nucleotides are TGTGCCAGCACCATTAAGGAAGAGGCCGCGGAGTTCTTC.

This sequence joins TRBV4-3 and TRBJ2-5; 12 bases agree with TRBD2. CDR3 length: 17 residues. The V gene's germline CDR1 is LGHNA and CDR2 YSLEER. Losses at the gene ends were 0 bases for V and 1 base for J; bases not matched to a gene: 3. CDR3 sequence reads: CASSQDPSGGAQETQYF. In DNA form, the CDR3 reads TGCGCCAGCAGCCAAGATCCTAGCGGGGGGGCCCAAGAGACCCAGTACTTC.

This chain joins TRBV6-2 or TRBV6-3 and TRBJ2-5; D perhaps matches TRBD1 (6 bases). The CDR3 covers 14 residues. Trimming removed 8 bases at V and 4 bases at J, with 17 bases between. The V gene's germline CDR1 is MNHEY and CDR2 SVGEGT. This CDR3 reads CASSGQPLSETQYF. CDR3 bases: TGTGCCAGCTCCGGACAGCCTTTATCAGAGACCCAGTACTTC.

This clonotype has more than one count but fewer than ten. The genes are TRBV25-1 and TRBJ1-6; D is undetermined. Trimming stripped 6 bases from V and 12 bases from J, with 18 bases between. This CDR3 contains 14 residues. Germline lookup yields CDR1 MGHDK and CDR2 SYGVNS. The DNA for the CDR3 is TGTGCCAGCAGCTCCGGGCCGCAAAGTGGACCCCTCCACTTT. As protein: CASSSGPQSGPLHF.

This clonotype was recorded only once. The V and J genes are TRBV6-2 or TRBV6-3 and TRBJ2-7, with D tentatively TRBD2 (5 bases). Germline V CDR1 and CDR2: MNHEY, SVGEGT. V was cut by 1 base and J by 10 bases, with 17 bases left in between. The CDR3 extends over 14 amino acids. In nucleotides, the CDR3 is TGTGCCAGCAGTTACTTCGGAGGCAAAAACACTCAGTACTTC. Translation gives CASSYFGGKNTQYF.

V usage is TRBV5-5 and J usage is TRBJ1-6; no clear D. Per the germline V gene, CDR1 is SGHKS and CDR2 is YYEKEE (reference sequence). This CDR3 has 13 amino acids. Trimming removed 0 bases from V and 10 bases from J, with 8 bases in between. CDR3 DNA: TGTGCCAGCAGCTTGGGGTTAGGCTCACCCCTCCACTTT. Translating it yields CASSLGLGSPLHF.

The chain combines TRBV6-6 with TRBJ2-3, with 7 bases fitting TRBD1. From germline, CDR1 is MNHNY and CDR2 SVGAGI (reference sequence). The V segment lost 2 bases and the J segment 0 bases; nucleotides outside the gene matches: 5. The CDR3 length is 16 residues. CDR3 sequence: CASSYTRTGSTDTQYF. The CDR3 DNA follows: TGTGCCAGCAGTTACACCCGGACAGGCAGCACAGATACGCAGTATTTT.